The 24 T cell receptor beta chains below come from one sample, sequenced in a study of blood T cell repertoires in COVID-19 (dated by TCRdb to 2020 to 2022). The library relied on the immunoSEQ multiplex PCR assay. As stored in TCRdb, this immuneACCESS dataset retains in-frame rearrangements with V and J assigned. A fraction of the clones does not appear; measured against another copy, unresolved V genes explain less than half of the discrepancy, and the remainder lacks a known reason. The sample table holds some 150,000 clones, of which 78% were seen once. About 1.8% of the sample comes from the top ten. Sequenced input: peripheral blood. The receptors shown here come from a man aged 80 or over with acute or convalescent COVID-19.

There are a few counts of this clone. The CDR3 bases are TGTGCCAGCAGTTACTCGGGCAGGAGGGTCACTGAAGCTTTCTTT. Protein product: CASSYSGRRVTEAFF. The V gene is TRBV6-2 or TRBV6-3, the J gene TRBJ1-1; D not resolved. Germline lookup yields CDR1 MNHEY and CDR2 SVGEGT. Trimming took off 0 bases at V and 4 bases at J, with 12 bases between the two ends. The CDR3 loop spans 15 amino acids.

The table lists this clone with a count of one. The chain couples TRBV5-8 to TRBJ2-6; no clear D. CDR1 and CDR2 (germline): SGHTS, YDEGEE. The CDR3 totals 16 residues. Trimming left V 0 bases short and J 1 base short, with 8 bases between. CDR3 region: CASSLDIVSGANVLTF. In DNA form, the CDR3 reads TGTGCCAGCAGCTTGGATATAGTGTCTGGGGCCAACGTCCTGACTTTC.

J is TRBJ1-1 and V is TRBV5-5; D call uncertain. Germline values: CDR1 SGHKS, CDR2 YYEKEE (reference sequence). Trimming pared 2 bases from V and 11 bases from J, leaving 13 bases between. The CDR3 consists of 12 residues. CDR3 nucleotide sequence: TGTGCCAGCAGCTTTTCGGGAGATTGGGCTTTCTTT. It yields the protein CASSFSGDWAFF.

This chain uses TRBV30 with TRBJ2-7; D is perhaps TRBD1 (5 bases). The V end lost 1 base, the J end lost 4 bases, and 11 bases lay between the germline ends. The germline V gene encodes CDR1 GTSNPN and CDR2 SVGIG (reference sequence). CDR3 length equals 13 residues. This chain's CDR3 is CAWSGSRDYEQYF. In DNA, the CDR3 is TGTGCCTGGAGTGGAAGCAGGGATTACGAGCAGTACTTC.

The rearrangement joins TRBV7-9 to TRBJ2-3, with 9 bases that match TRBD2. The V gene end was trimmed by 1 base and the J gene end by 5 bases; junction bases not matched to a gene: 13. Germline V gene data show CDR1 as SEHNR and CDR2 as FQNEAQ (reference sequence). The CDR3 is 18 amino acids. CDR3 bases: TGTGCCAGCAGCTTAGTGCGTCTAGCGGGGCCGGGGGGAGATACGCAGTATTTT. Translating gives CASSLVRLAGPGGDTQYF.

This clone appeared a few times. The chain combines TRBV10-3 with TRBJ1-5; 7 nucleotides line up with TRBD1. Looked up from germline, CDR1 is ENHRY and CDR2 is SYGVKD. This CDR3 is built from 13 residues. With V trimmed by 10 bases and J by 3 bases, 6 bases remained unmatched. In nucleotides, the CDR3 is TGTGCCACGCGACAGGGAGACAATCAGCCCCAGCATTTT. Its protein product is CATRQGDNQPQHF.

There are a few counts of this clone. The rearrangement uses TRBV9 and TRBJ2-1; D remains unclear. Germline assignment: CDR1 SGDLS and CDR2 YYNGEE. Between the trimmed V and J ends, which lost 3 bases and 7 bases, there was a span of 17 bases. This CDR3 comprises 15 residues. CDR3 nucleotide sequence: TGTGCCAGCAGCGGGGCCGAATTGGGCCGAAATGAGCAGTTCTTC. Protein product: CASSGAELGRNEQFF.

The J gene is TRBJ2-5, the V gene TRBV12-3 or TRBV12-4; D is ambiguous. The CDR3 totals 13 residues. With 5 bases removed from V and 5 bases from J, the gap between germline ends came to 12 bases. The CDR3 is CASSLDIGETQYF. The CDR3 bases are TGTGCCAGCAGTCTGGATATCGGGGAGACCCAGTACTTC.

The rearrangement links TRBV25-1 to TRBJ1-2; TRBD1 is a possible D gene (5 bases). CDR3 length equals 13 residues. CDR1 is MGHDK, CDR2 SYGVNS, per germline. Deletions cut 2 bases from V and 6 bases from J, with 10 bases between. As DNA, the CDR3 is TGTGCCAGCAGTGAACTAGGGGCTAATGGCTACACCTTC. Translation gives CASSELGANGYTF.

The gene calls are TRBV6-1 and TRBJ2-7; possible D gene TRBD2, 6 bases. V lost 3 bases, J lost 0 bases, and 15 bases lay in between. The CDR3 is 16 residues long. Germline CDR1 MNHNS, CDR2 SASEGT. The chain's CDR3 is CASSDPGGASSYEQYF. The CDR3 DNA follows: TGTGCCAGCAGTGATCCCGGGGGAGCGAGCTCCTACGAGCAGTACTTC.

The V call is TRBV5-1, the J call TRBJ2-5; 10 bases match TRBD2. The germline CDR1 and CDR2 sequences are SGHRS and YFSETQ. V dropped 4 bases and J dropped 5; count of bases not matched to a gene: 11. The CDR3 is 16 amino acids. The CDR3 nucleotides are TGCGCCAGCAGCCCCAGAGCGGGGGGGCAGGGGGAGACCCAGTACTTC. It specifies CASSPRAGGQGETQYF.

V and J are TRBV19 and TRBJ2-5, with TRBD1 identical over 7 bases. V lost 1 base and J lost 2; bases outside the gene matches: 10. CDR3 length: 17 amino acids. Germline CDR1 and CDR2: LNHDA and SQIVND (reference sequence). CDR3 nucleotides: TGTGCCAGTAGTATAGCCACTTCGGACAGGAATCAAGAGACCCAGTACTTC. Translation: CASSIATSDRNQETQYF.

V usage is TRBV3-1 (or the pseudogene TRBV3-2) and J usage is TRBJ2-7; 7 positions match TRBD1. V was clipped by 4 bases and J by 3 bases; unmatched bases: 3. The CDR3 consists of 13 residues. The germline V gene has CDR1 LGHDT and CDR2 YNNKEL (reference sequence). CDR3 in DNA: TGTGCCAGCAGCCGACAGGGAAACTACGAGCAGTACTTC. It yields the protein CASSRQGNYEQYF.

This chain joins TRBV11-3 and TRBJ1-1; D is perhaps TRBD1 (6 bases). Germline loops: CDR1 SGHNT, CDR2 YENEEA. The CDR3 loop spans 13 amino acids. V dropped 0 bases and J dropped 10 bases, with 12 bases sitting between them. CDR3 nucleotide sequence: TGTGCCAGCAGCTTAGAAGGGCGGGGGCGAGCTTTCTTT. The encoded protein is CASSLEGRGRAFF.

This clone was observed a single time. The V call is TRBV5-1, the J call TRBJ1-2; TRBD1 aligns across 7 bases. The CDR3 extends over 15 amino acids. The junction had 9 bases not matched to a gene; V was cut back by 6 bases and J by 1 base. The V gene's germline CDR1 is SGHRS and CDR2 YFSETQ. This chain's CDR3 is CASTLETGSNYGYTF. CDR3 bases: TGCGCCAGCACCCTGGAGACAGGGAGTAACTATGGCTACACCTTC.

The chain is built from TRBV19 and TRBJ1-2; 7 nucleotides agree with TRBD1. CDR3 length equals 13 residues. Germline CDR1 LNHDA, CDR2 SQIVND (reference sequence). V was pared by 5 bases and J by 6 bases, with 6 bases of the junction left unmatched. This chain's CDR3 is CASSATGLDGYTF. The DNA of the CDR3 is TGTGCCAGTAGTGCGACAGGGTTGGATGGCTACACCTTC.

V gene TRBV18 combines with J gene TRBJ2-5, with 10 bases fitting TRBD2. The CDR3 consists of 15 residues. V gave up 2 bases and J gave up 3 bases; unmatched junction bases: 3. Germline lookup yields CDR1 KGHSH and CDR2 LQKENI. The CDR3 DNA reads as TGTGCCAGCTCACCAGGAACTAGCGGGAAAGAGACCCAGTACTTC. As protein: CASSPGTSGKETQYF.

This chain uses TRBV5-1 with TRBJ1-3, with 9 bases lining up with TRBD1. In germline, CDR1 is SGHRS, CDR2 YFSETQ. The V and J ends lost 4 bases and 4 bases, in that order; junction bases with no gene match: 6. The CDR3 contains 15 residues. DNA for the CDR3: TGCGCCAGCAGCCAACAGGGGGCTTCGGGAAACACCATATATTTT. Amino acids: CASSQQGASGNTIYF.

The rearrangement joins TRBV5-5 to TRBJ2-2; tentative D call: TRBD1 (6 bases). The CDR3 extends over 15 amino acids. In germline, CDR1 is SGHKS, CDR2 YYEKEE (reference sequence). Trimming took 0 bases from V and 1 from J, leaving 7 bases between them. The DNA of the CDR3 is TGTGCCAGCAGCTTGGTACAGGGGAACACCGGGGAGCTGTTTTTT. Its translation is CASSLVQGNTGELFF.

The V and J genes are TRBV19 and TRBJ2-5; D might be TRBD1 (6 bases). Trimming cost V 5 bases and J 8 bases, with 12 bases left between them. The CDR3 has 12 residues. Germline lookup yields CDR1 LNHDA and CDR2 SQIVND (reference sequence). The CDR3 nucleotides are TGTGCCAGTAGTGTAAAACAGGGAACCCAGTACTTC. Translated: CASSVKQGTQYF. The full variable domain, rest sourced from reference TRBV19 and TRBJ2-5, is DGGITQSPKYLFRKEGQNVTLSCEQNLNHDAMYWYRQDPGQGLRLIYYSQIVNDFQKGDIAEGYSVSREKKESFPLTVTSAQKNPTAFYLCASSVKQGTQYFGPGTRLLVL.

The chain couples TRBV28 to TRBJ2-7; possibly TRBD1 for D (6 bases). The CDR3 extends over 14 amino acids. V was shortened by 2 bases and J by 6 bases, with 14 bases between the two germline ends. CDR1 is MDHEN and CDR2 is SYDVKM in the germline V gene. For the CDR3, the DNA is TGTGCCAGCAGTTTAGCAGGGGCGTTGACCGAGCAGTACGTC. Amino acids: CASSLAGALTEQYV.

The CDR3 coding sequence is TGCGCCAGCAGCCAAGATAGGGTGACAGGGGCTAACGGCTATGGCTACACCTTC. Its translation: CASSQDRVTGANGYGYTF. The rearrangement uses TRBV4-1 and TRBJ1-2, with 8 bases matching TRBD1. This CDR3 has 18 amino acids. V dropped 0 bases and J dropped 4; count of bases not matched to a gene: 13. Germline CDR1 reads MGHRA; CDR2 reads YSYEKL.

This clone appeared a single time. The chain recombines TRBV5-6 with TRBJ2-1, with 11 bases fitting TRBD2. The CDR3 has 19 residues. Germline V CDR1 and CDR2: SGHDT, YYEEEE. Trimming at V came to 5 bases and at J to 0 bases, leaving 13 bases not matched to a gene. In nucleotides, the CDR3 is TGTGCCAGCAGGGGCGGACTAGCGGGCGGATTGAGCTCCTACAATGAGCAGTTCTTC. It specifies CASRGGLAGGLSSYNEQFF.

The chain combines TRBV5-1 with TRBJ2-3, with 7 bases identical to TRBD1. The V gene end was trimmed by 3 bases and the J gene end by 2 bases; junction bases not matched to a gene: 3. Germline-derived CDR1 and CDR2 are SGHRS and YFSETQ. The CDR3 has 14 residues. The CDR3 here is CASSYGQVTDTQYF. The DNA of the CDR3 is TGCGCCAGCAGCTATGGACAGGTCACAGATACGCAGTATTTT.